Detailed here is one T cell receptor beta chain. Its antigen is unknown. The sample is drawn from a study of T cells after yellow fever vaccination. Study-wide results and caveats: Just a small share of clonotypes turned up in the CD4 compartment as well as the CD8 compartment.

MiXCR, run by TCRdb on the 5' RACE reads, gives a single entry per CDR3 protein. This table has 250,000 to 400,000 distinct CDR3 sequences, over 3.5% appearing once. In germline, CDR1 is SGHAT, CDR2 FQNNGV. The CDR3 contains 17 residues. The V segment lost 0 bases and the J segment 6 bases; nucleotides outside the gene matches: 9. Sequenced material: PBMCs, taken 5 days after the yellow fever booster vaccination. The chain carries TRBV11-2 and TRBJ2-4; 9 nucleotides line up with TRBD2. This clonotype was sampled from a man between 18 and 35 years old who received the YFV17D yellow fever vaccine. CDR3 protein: CASSLDPSAGGGNIQYF. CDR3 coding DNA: TGTGCCAGCAGCTTAGATCCGTCAGCGGGGGGTGGAAACATTCAGTACTTC.